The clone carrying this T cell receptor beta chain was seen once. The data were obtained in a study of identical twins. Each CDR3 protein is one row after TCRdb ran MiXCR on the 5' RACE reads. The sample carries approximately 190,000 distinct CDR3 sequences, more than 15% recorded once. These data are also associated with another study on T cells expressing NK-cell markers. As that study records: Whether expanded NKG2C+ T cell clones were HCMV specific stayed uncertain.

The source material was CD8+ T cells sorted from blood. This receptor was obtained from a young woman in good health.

The CDR3 DNA reads TGCGCCAGCAGCCAAGACGAGGGGTCCAGGAATGAGCAGTTCTTC. Its protein product is CASSQDEGSRNEQFF. The rearrangement joins TRBV4-1 to TRBJ2-1; perhaps D is TRBD1 or TRBD2 (5 bases each). CDR3 length: 15 amino acids. Germline lookup yields CDR1 MGHRA and CDR2 YSYEKL. Trimming shortened V by 0 bases and J by 7 bases, and 13 bases separated the two germline ends.